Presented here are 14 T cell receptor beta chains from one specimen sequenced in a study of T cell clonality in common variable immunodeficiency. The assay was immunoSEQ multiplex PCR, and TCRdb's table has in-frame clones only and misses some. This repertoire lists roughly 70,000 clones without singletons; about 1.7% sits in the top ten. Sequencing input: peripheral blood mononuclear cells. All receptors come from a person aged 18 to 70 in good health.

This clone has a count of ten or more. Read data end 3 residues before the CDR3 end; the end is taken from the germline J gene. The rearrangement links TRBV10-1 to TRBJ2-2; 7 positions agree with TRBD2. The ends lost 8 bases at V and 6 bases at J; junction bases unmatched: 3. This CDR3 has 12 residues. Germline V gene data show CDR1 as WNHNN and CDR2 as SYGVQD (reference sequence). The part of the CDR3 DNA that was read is TGCGCCAGCGGCGGGGGACCCGGGGAG. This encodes CASGGGPGE. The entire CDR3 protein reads CASGGGPGELFF.

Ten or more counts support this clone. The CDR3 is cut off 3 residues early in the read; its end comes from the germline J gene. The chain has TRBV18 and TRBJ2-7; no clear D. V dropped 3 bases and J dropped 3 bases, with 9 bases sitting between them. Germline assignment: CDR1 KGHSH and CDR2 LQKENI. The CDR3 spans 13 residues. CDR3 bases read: TGTGCCAGCTCACCCCCCACTCGCTACGAG. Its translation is CASSPPTRYE. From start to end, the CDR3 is CASSPPTRYEQYF. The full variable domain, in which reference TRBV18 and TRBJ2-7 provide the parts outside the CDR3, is NAGVMQNPRHLVRRRGQEARLRCSPMKGHSHVYWYRQLPEEGLKFMVYLQKENIIDESGMPKERFSAEFPKEGPSILRIQQVVRGDSAAYFCASSPPTRYEQYFGPGTRLTVT.

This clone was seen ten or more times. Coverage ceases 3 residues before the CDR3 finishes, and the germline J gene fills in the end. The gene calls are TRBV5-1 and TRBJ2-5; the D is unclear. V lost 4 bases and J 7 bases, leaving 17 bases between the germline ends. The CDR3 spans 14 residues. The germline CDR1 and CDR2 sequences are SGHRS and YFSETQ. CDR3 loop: CASSPGMGPGTQYF. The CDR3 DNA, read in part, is TGCGCCAGCAGCCCTGGAATGGGCCCAGGGACC.

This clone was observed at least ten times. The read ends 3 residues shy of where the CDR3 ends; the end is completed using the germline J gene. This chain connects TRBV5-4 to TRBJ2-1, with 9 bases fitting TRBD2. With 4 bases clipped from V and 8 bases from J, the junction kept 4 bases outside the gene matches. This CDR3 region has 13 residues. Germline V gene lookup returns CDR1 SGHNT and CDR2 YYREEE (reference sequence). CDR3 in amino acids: CASSTRTSDEQFF. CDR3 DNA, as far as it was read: TGTGCCAGCAGCACCCGGACTAGCGATGAG.

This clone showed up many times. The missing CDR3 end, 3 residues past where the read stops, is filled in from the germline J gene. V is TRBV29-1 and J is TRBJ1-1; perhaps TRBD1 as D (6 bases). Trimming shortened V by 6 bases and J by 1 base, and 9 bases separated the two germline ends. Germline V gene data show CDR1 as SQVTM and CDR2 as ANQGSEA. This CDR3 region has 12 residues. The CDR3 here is CSVPTGNTEAFF. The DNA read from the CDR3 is TGCAGCGTCCCGACAGGGAACACTGAA.

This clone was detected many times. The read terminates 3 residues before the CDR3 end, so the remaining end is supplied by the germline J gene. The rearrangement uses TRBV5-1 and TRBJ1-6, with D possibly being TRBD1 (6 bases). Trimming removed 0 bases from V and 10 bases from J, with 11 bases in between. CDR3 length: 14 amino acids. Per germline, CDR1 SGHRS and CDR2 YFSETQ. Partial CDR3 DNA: TGCGCCAGCAGCTTGGAAGGGGGTTGGTCACCC. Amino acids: CASSLEGGWSP. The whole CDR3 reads CASSLEGGWSPLHF.

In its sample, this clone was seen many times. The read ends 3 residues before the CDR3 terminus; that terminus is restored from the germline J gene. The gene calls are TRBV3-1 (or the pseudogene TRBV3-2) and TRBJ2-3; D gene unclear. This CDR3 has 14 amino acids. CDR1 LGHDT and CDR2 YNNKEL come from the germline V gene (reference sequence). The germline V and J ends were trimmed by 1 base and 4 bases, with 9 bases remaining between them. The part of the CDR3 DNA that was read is TGTGCCAGCAGCCAAGTGAGCGTATCAGATACG. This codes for CASSQVSVSDT. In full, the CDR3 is CASSQVSVSDTQYF.

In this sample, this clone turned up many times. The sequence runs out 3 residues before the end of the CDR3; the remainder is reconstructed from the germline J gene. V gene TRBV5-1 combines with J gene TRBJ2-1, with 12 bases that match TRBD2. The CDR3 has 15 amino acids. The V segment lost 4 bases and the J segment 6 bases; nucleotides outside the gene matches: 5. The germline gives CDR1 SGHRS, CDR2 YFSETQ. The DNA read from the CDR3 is TGCGCCAGCAGCCGACTAGCGGGAGAAGGCAATGAG. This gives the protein CASSRLAGEGNE. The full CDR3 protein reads CASSRLAGEGNEQFF.

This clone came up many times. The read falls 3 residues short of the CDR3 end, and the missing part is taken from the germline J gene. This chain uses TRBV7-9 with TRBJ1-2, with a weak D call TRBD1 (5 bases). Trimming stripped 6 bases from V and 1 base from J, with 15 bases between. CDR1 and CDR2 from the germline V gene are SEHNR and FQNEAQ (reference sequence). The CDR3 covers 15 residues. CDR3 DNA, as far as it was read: TGTGCCAGCAGTAGGACACGTCCCTATAACTATGGC. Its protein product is CASSRTRPYNYG. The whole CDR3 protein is CASSRTRPYNYGYTF.

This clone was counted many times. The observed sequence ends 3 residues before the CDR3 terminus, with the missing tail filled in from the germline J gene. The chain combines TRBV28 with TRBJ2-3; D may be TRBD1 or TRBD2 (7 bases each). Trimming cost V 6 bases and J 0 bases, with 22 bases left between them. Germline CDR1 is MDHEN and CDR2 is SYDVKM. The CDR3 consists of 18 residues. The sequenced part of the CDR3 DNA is TGTGCCAGCAGCTCTTGGGGGAGGGGGCGAGTTAGCACAGATACG. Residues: CASSSWGRGRVSTDT. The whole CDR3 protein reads CASSSWGRGRVSTDTQYF.

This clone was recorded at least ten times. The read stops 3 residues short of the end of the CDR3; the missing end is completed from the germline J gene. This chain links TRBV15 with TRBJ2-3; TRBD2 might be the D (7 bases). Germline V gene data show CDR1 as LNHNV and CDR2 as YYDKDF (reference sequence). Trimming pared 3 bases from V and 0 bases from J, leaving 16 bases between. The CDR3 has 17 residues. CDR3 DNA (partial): TGTGCCACCAGCAGGGCCCCGGGGGGCCGTAGCACAGATACG. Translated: CATSRAPGGRSTDT. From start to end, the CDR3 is CATSRAPGGRSTDTQYF.

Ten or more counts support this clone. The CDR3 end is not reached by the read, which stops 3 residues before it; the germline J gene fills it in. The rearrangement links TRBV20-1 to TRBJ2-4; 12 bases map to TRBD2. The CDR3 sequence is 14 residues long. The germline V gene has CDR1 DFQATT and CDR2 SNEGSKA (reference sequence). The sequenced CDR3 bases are TGCAGTGCTAGAGATAACCCTAGCGGGAGGGTT. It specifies CSARDNPSGRV. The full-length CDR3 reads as CSARDNPSGRVQYF.

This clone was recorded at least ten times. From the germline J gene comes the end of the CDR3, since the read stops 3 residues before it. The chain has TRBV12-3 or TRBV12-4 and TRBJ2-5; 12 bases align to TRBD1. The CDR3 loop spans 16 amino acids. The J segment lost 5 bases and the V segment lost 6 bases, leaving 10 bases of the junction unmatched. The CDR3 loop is CASSRGTGGGLETQYF. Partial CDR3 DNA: TGTGCCAGCAGCCGGGGGACAGGGGGCGGGCTGGAGACC.

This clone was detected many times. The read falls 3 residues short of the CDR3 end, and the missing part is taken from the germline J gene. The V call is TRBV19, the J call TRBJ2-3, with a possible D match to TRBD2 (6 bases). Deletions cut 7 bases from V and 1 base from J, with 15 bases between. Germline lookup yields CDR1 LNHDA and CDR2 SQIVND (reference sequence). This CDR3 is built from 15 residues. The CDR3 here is CASNQGLSRTDTQYF. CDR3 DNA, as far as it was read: TGTGCCAGTAATCAGGGACTTTCACGCACAGATACG. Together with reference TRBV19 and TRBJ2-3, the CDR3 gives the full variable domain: DGGITQSPKYLFRKEGQNVTLSCEQNLNHDAMYWYRQDPGQGLRLIYYSQIVNDFQKGDIAEGYSVSREKKESFPLTVTSAQKNPTAFYLCASNQGLSRTDTQYFGPGTRLTVL.